One and the same sample provided the 23 T cell receptor beta chains below, sequenced in a study of TIL therapy for anti-PD-1-resistant metastatic lung cancer. The libraries were made with immunoSEQ v3. Some clones are missing from TCRdb's copy, which holds only in-frame ones; the method was immunoSEQ multiplex PCR. Of around 59,000 clones in the sample, roughly two thirds were seen once. Specified time point: pre-treatment sample, taken before nivolumab and TIL therapy. The sample was blood, taken at baseline. These receptor sequences come from a person aged 25-80 years with non-small cell lung cancer.

The chain couples TRBV6-1 to TRBJ2-5; tentative D call: TRBD1 (6 bases). The V and J ends lost 0 bases and 4 bases respectively, with 12 bases between them. The CDR3 contains 15 residues. Per the germline V gene, CDR1 is MNHNS and CDR2 is SASEGT. CDR3 DNA: TGTGCCAGCAGTGAAGCCCCGGGACAAAGAGAGACCCAGTACTTC. Amino acids: CASSEAPGQRETQYF.

The chain is built from TRBV14 and TRBJ2-7; unclear D gene. Germline values: CDR1 SGHDN, CDR2 FVKESK. The V end lost 1 base, the J end lost 3 bases, and 10 bases lay between the germline ends. The CDR3 loop spans 14 amino acids. The chain's CDR3 is CASSQVHSRYEQYF. CDR3 bases: TGTGCCAGCAGCCAAGTCCACAGTCGCTACGAGCAGTACTTC.

V and J are TRBV19 and TRBJ1-2, with D possibly matching TRBD1 (5 bases). The CDR3 is 13 residues long. V lost 8 bases, J lost 1 base, and 11 bases lay in between. Germline V CDR1 and CDR2: LNHDA, SQIVND (reference sequence). CDR3 sequence reads: CASGALGNYGYTF. DNA of the CDR3: TGTGCCAGTGGGGCCCTCGGTAACTATGGCTACACCTTC.

V usage is TRBV28 and J usage is TRBJ1-5, with D maybe TRBD1 (5 bases). CDR1 is MDHEN and CDR2 is SYDVKM in the germline V gene. With 2 bases removed from V and 5 bases from J, the gap between germline ends came to 13 bases. The CDR3 runs to 15 residues. The DNA of the CDR3 is TGTGCCAGCAGTTTAGGGGGAGGGGAGTATCAGCCCCAGCATTTT. Amino acids: CASSLGGGEYQPQHF. Full variable domain (missing parts from reference TRBV28 and TRBJ1-5): DVKVTQSSRYLVKRTGEKVFLECVQDMDHENMFWYRQDPGLGLRLIYFSYDVKMKEKGDIPEGYSVSREKKERFSLILESASTNQTSMYLCASSLGGGEYQPQHFGDGTRLSIL.

This clone appeared a few times. The chain couples TRBV12-5 to TRBJ1-5, with D uncertain. Germline V gives CDR1 LGHNT, CDR2 FRNRAP. Trimming shortened V by 2 bases and J by 5 bases, and 7 bases separated the two germline ends. CDR3 length equals 13 residues. The CDR3 coding sequence is TGTGCTAGTGGTTTGTCAGAAGATCAGCCCCAGCATTTT. Its protein product is CASGLSEDQPQHF.

The chain couples TRBV9 to TRBJ2-5, with 14 bases lining up with TRBD2. From germline, CDR1 is SGDLS and CDR2 YYNGEE. This CDR3 spans 14 amino acids. J lost 10 bases, V lost 4 bases, and 6 bases had no gene match. CDR3 sequence: CASSPGLAGVLQYF. In DNA form, the CDR3 reads TGTGCCAGCAGCCCGGGACTAGCGGGGGTTCTCCAGTACTTC.

The chain is built from TRBV2 and TRBJ2-7; D is undetermined. V was shortened by 1 base and J by 2 bases, with 12 bases between the two germline ends. Germline CDR1 is SNHLY and CDR2 is FYNNEI. This CDR3 has 15 amino acids. The chain's CDR3 is CASSEGVYPTYEQYF. The CDR3 nucleotides are TGTGCCAGCAGTGAAGGGGTGTATCCTACCTACGAGCAGTACTTC.

There are a few counts of this clone. This chain connects TRBV29-1 to TRBJ1-1; possible D gene TRBD1, 5 bases. Germline CDR1 and CDR2: SQVTM and ANQGSEA. V was pared by 6 bases and J by 6 bases, with 17 bases between. This CDR3 has 13 amino acids. The CDR3 here is CSVDPAWDAEAFF. The CDR3, as DNA: TGCAGCGTGGACCCGGCCTGGGACGCTGAAGCTTTCTTT.

The chain links TRBV12-1 to TRBJ2-5; TRBD2 was called by the table and not checked on the DNA. TRBV12-1 is described as a pseudogene. The CDR3 is 16 residues long. CDR3 in amino acids: CASSLAGTREEETQYF. The CDR3 nucleotides read TGTGCCAGCAGCTTAGCCGGAACTAGAGAGGAAGAGACCCAGTACTTC.

The chain couples TRBV5-4 to TRBJ2-2; 7 bases agree with TRBD1. J lost 4 bases, V lost 1 base, and 4 bases had no gene match. Per the germline V gene, CDR1 is SGHNT and CDR2 is YYREEE (reference sequence). The length of the CDR3 is 15 residues. This CDR3 is CASSLKTGITGELFF. The DNA for the CDR3 is TGTGCCAGCAGCTTGAAGACAGGGATCACCGGGGAGCTGTTTTTT.

This clone is a singleton in its sample. The chain carries TRBV15 and TRBJ2-2; 14 bases agree with TRBD2. Germline-derived CDR1 and CDR2 are LNHNV and YYDKDF (reference sequence). The V segment lost 3 bases and the J segment 10 bases; nucleotides outside the gene matches: 10. CDR3 length equals 17 residues. CDR3 amino acids: CATSSRLAGGPWVELFF. The DNA for the CDR3 is TGTGCCACCAGCAGTCGACTAGCGGGAGGGCCTTGGGTGGAGCTGTTTTTT.

The J gene is TRBJ2-2, the V gene TRBV5-1; no clear D gene. With 4 bases removed from V and 3 bases from J, the gap between germline ends came to 19 bases. There are 17 residues in the CDR3. The germline V gene has CDR1 SGHRS and CDR2 YFSETQ. The CDR3 region is CASSTGSRLRDTGELFF. In nucleotides, the CDR3 is TGCGCCAGCAGCACGGGCAGCAGGTTGAGAGACACCGGGGAGCTGTTTTTT. Using reference TRBV5-1 and TRBJ2-2 for the parts outside the CDR3, the full variable domain is KAGVTQTPRYLIKTRGQQVTLSCSPISGHRSVSWYQQTPGQGLQFLFEYFSETQRNKGNFPGRFSGRQFSNSRSEMNVSTLELGDSALYLCASSTGSRLRDTGELFFGEGSRLTVL.

The genes are TRBV10-1 and TRBJ1-2, with 9 bases identical to TRBD1. There are 17 residues in the CDR3. Germline assignment: CDR1 WNHNN and CDR2 SYGVQD (reference sequence). The trim removed 1 base at V and 8 bases at J, leaving 14 bases unmatched. CDR3 in DNA: TGCGCCAGCAGTGAGTGGGACAGGGTCCCGAATCCAGAGGGCTACACCTTC. It codes for CASSEWDRVPNPEGYTF.

The rearrangement uses TRBV30 and TRBJ1-1; no firm D call. Trimming shortened V by 5 bases and J by 6 bases, and 10 bases separated the two germline ends. The germline CDR1 and CDR2 sequences are GTSNPN and SVGIG (reference sequence). The CDR3 contains 11 residues. CDR3 amino acids: CAWARSPEAFF. In DNA form, the CDR3 reads TGTGCCTGGGCCCGGTCCCCTGAAGCTTTCTTT.

A single count supports this clone. The rearrangement links TRBV4-1 to TRBJ2-7; possible D gene TRBD2, 5 bases. The CDR3 loop spans 13 amino acids. The germline gives CDR1 MGHRA, CDR2 YSYEKL. V was trimmed by 3 bases and J by 2 bases, leaving 8 bases between them. The CDR3 DNA is TGCGCCAGCAGCCAGGGAGTTGCCTACGAGCAGTACTTC. Protein product: CASSQGVAYEQYF.

The gene calls are TRBV9 and TRBJ2-1; TRBD2 matches at 7 bases. V lost 0 bases, J lost 5 bases, and 5 bases stayed unmatched. The CDR3 is made up of 15 amino acids. Germline V gives CDR1 SGDLS, CDR2 YYNGEE. CDR3 DNA: TGTGCCAGCAGCGTAGGGGCTAGCGGTAACAATGAGCAGTTCTTC. Residues: CASSVGASGNNEQFF.

The chain recombines TRBV11-2 with TRBJ2-7, with 8 bases aligning to TRBD1. V was clipped by 2 bases and J by 3 bases; unmatched bases: 3. Germline V gene lookup returns CDR1 SGHAT and CDR2 FQNNGV. CDR3 length equals 14 residues. CDR3 DNA: TGTGCCAGCAGCTTATCAGGACAGGGCTACGAGCAGTACTTC. Translated, it gives CASSLSGQGYEQYF. The full variable domain, rest sourced from reference TRBV11-2 and TRBJ2-7, is EAGVAQSPRYKIIEKRQSVAFWCNPISGHATLYWYQQILGQGPKLLIQFQNNGVVDDSQLPKDRFSAERLKGVDSTLKIQPAKLEDSAVYLCASSLSGQGYEQYFGPGTRLTVT.

The chain has TRBV5-4 and TRBJ2-5; D tentatively reads TRBD1 or TRBD2 (6 bases each). V gave up 1 base and J gave up 5 bases, with 12 bases separating them. This CDR3 comprises 14 residues. The germline V gene has CDR1 SGHNT and CDR2 YYREEE (reference sequence). The CDR3 DNA reads TGTGCCAGCAGCTTGCTTGGGGGGCTGGAGACCCAGTACTTC. Translation: CASSLLGGLETQYF.

The sample holds a few counts of this clone. The chain combines TRBV6-5 with TRBJ1-3; 8 positions match TRBD1. This CDR3 has 16 amino acids. The germline V gene has CDR1 MNHEY and CDR2 SVGAGI. Trimming at V came to 4 bases and at J to 1 base, leaving 6 bases not matched to a gene. The CDR3 DNA sequence: TGTGCCAGCAGTTGGTCTACAGGGGGGTCTGGAAACACCATATATTTT. Protein product: CASSWSTGGSGNTIYF.

This chain connects TRBV5-1 to TRBJ2-3; 7 nucleotides line up with TRBD2. J gave up 4 bases and V 4 bases, and 3 bases lay outside the gene matches. The germline V gene encodes CDR1 SGHRS and CDR2 YFSETQ. The CDR3 has 13 amino acids. CDR3 coding DNA: TGCGCCAGCAGCGAGGGAGGGTCAGATACGCAGTATTTT. This gives the protein CASSEGGSDTQYF.

In this sample, this clone turned up a few times. The rearrangement links TRBV21-1 to TRBJ1-5; the D segment call TRBD1 is taken from the table without a DNA check. TRBV21-1 is a recognized pseudogene. The CDR3 covers 13 residues. Here the CDR3 reads CASSKQGGQPQHF. CDR3 in DNA: TGTGCCAGCAGCAAACAGGGTGGTCAGCCCCAGCATTTT.

This clone was counted between two and nine times. The chain links TRBV30 to TRBJ1-1; D uncertain. The CDR3 is 13 amino acids. The V and J ends lost 8 bases and 0 bases respectively, with 13 bases between them. Germline assignment: CDR1 GTSNPN and CDR2 SVGIG (reference sequence). The CDR3 loop is CAASRLMNTEAFF. CDR3 bases: TGTGCCGCCTCAAGGCTAATGAACACTGAAGCTTTCTTT.

Only one count was recorded for this clone. The chain links TRBV4-2 to TRBJ2-1, with TRBD2 as a possible D gene (5 bases). This CDR3 is built from 14 residues. V was clipped by 0 bases and J by 9 bases, with 12 bases between them. Germline CDR1 reads LGHNA; CDR2 reads YNFKEQ. Written as DNA, the CDR3 is TGTGCCAGCAGCCAAGAAAAGGGAGAGGGTGAGCAGTTCTTC. This sequence encodes CASSQEKGEGEQFF.